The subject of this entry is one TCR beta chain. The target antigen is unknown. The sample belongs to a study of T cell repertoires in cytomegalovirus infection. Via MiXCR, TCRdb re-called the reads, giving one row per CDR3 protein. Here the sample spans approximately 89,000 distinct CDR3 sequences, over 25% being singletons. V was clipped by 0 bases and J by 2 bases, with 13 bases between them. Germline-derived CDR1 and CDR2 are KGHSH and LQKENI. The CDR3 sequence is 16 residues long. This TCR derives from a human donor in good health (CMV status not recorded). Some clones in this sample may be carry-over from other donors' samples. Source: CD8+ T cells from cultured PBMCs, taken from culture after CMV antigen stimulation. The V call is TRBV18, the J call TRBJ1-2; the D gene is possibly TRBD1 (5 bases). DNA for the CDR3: TGTGCCAGCTCACCACCGTGGGACCCCGCGAACTATGGCTACACCTTC. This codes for CASSPPWDPANYGYTF.